The 19 T cell receptor beta chains given below trace back to one sample, sequenced in a study of blood T cell repertoires in COVID-19. Assay used: immunoSEQ multiplex PCR; TCRdb lists only in-frame clones, some missing. This table holds 40,000 to 55,000 clones, approximately 80% found once. Material: peripheral blood. These receptors came from a human donor in a cohort sampled during active COVID-19.

This chain connects TRBV29-1 to TRBJ2-5, with a tentative D call TRBD1 (6 bases). Trimming stripped 7 bases from V and 2 bases from J, with 17 bases between. The CDR3 loop spans 14 amino acids. The germline V gene has CDR1 SQVTM and CDR2 ANQGSEA. The CDR3 DNA reads as TGCAGCGCCCGCCCCAGACAGGTACAAGAGACCCAGTACTTC. It codes for CSARPRQVQETQYF.

The V gene is TRBV12-3 or TRBV12-4, the J gene TRBJ2-5; D ambiguous. Trimming took off 0 bases at V and 1 base at J, with 3 bases between the two ends. The CDR3 is made up of 13 amino acids. CDR3 loop: CASSLARQETQYF. The CDR3 DNA reads TGTGCCAGCAGTTTAGCCCGCCAAGAGACCCAGTACTTC.

The chain links TRBV7-6 to TRBJ2-5; 11 bases map to TRBD2. CDR1 SGHVS and CDR2 FNYEAQ come from the germline V gene. This CDR3 comprises 17 residues. After removal of 5 bases from V and 5 bases from J, the junction contained 13 bases not matched to a gene. The CDR3 sequence: CASSEGLAGGPFETQYF. The CDR3 DNA follows: TGTGCCAGCAGCGAAGGACTAGCGGGCGGTCCCTTTGAGACCCAGTACTTC.

V is TRBV29-1 and J is TRBJ2-4, with 12 bases aligning to TRBD2. The trim removed 4 bases at V and 7 bases at J, leaving 8 bases unmatched. Germline CDR1 SQVTM, CDR2 ANQGSEA. This CDR3 has 15 amino acids. The DNA of the CDR3 is TGCAGCGTTGTAACTAGCGGGAGGCCGGTCAACATTCAGTACTTC. Its protein is CSVVTSGRPVNIQYF.

The chain employs TRBV19 and TRBJ2-5; 8 nucleotides match TRBD1. The CDR3 extends over 16 amino acids. From germline, CDR1 is LNHDA and CDR2 SQIVND (reference sequence). With 1 base clipped from V and 4 bases from J, the junction kept 8 bases outside the gene matches. This chain's CDR3 is CASSIGGQGDGETQYF. The CDR3 nucleotides are TGTGCCAGTAGTATAGGAGGACAGGGCGATGGAGAGACCCAGTACTTC.

V gene TRBV30 combines with J gene TRBJ1-2; 8 bases are shared with TRBD1. CDR3 size: 15 residues. The germline gives CDR1 GTSNPN, CDR2 SVGIG (reference sequence). J gave up 5 bases and V 0 bases, and 8 bases lay outside the gene matches. The chain's CDR3 is CAWSVLGGQGYGYTF. CDR3 DNA sequence: TGTGCCTGGAGTGTGCTCGGAGGACAGGGTTATGGCTACACCTTC.

The chain carries TRBV5-1 and TRBJ2-7, with 11 bases lining up with TRBD2. Trimming at V came to 3 bases and at J to 3 bases, leaving 2 bases not matched to a gene. The CDR3 spans 14 residues. Germline assignment: CDR1 SGHRS and CDR2 YFSETQ. This CDR3 is CASSWTSGFYEQYF. The CDR3 nucleotides read TGCGCCAGCAGCTGGACTAGCGGGTTCTACGAGCAGTACTTC.

The CDR3 reads CASSAPFGGTGELFF. CDR3 nucleotide sequence: TGCGCCAGCAGCGCCCCATTTGGCGGCACCGGGGAGCTGTTTTTT. The J gene is TRBJ2-2, the V gene TRBV5-1; D remains unclear. CDR1 and CDR2 (germline): SGHRS, YFSETQ. This CDR3 region has 15 residues. The V gene lost 4 bases and the J gene lost 4 bases, with 14 bases spanning the gap.

This clone was counted only a few times. The chain employs TRBV6-5 and TRBJ1-1, with D perhaps matching TRBD1 (6 bases). Germline-derived CDR1 and CDR2 are MNHEY and SVGAGI. V lost 0 bases and J lost 1, with 9 bases in between. The CDR3 totals 15 residues. The CDR3 protein is CASSYSGAGNTEAFF. The CDR3 nucleotides are TGTGCCAGCAGTTACTCGGGGGCAGGGAACACTGAAGCTTTCTTT.

The table lists this clone with a count of one. This chain connects TRBV28 to TRBJ2-7; perhaps TRBD1 as D (7 bases). The V gene lost 6 bases and the J gene lost 0 bases, with 18 bases spanning the gap. Germline V gives CDR1 MDHEN, CDR2 SYDVKM. The CDR3 is 16 amino acids. CDR3 amino acids: CASRGQRRDFSYEQYF. The CDR3 nucleotides read TGTGCCAGCAGGGGACAGCGTCGGGACTTCTCCTACGAGCAGTACTTC.

This chain joins TRBV14 and TRBJ2-3; perhaps TRBD1 as D (5 bases). CDR3 length: 16 residues. Trimming left V 6 bases short and J 0 bases short, with 16 bases between. CDR1 and CDR2 (germline): SGHDN, FVKESK. The CDR3 here is CASSHIQASSTDTQYF. CDR3 coding DNA: TGTGCCAGCAGTCACATACAGGCCTCTAGCACAGATACGCAGTATTTT.

The V call is TRBV10-3, the J call TRBJ2-5; perhaps TRBD2 as D (5 bases). Germline values: CDR1 ENHRY, CDR2 SYGVKD. The CDR3 length is 15 residues. The V end lost 3 bases, the J end lost 3 bases, and 14 bases lay between the germline ends. DNA for the CDR3: TGTGCCATCAGTGACCGGGCCAGCGGTGAAGAGACCCAGTACTTC. Translated, it gives CAISDRASGEETQYF.

This sequence joins TRBV5-4 and TRBJ1-1, with D possibly being TRBD1 (6 bases). CDR1 is SGHNT, CDR2 YYREEE, per germline (reference sequence). The CDR3 consists of 14 residues. V was cut by 2 bases and J by 3 bases, with 11 bases left in between. The CDR3: CASSLDRTYTEAFF. As DNA, the CDR3 is TGTGCCAGCAGCTTAGACAGGACCTACACTGAAGCTTTCTTT.

This chain uses TRBV11-2 with TRBJ2-1; 7 nucleotides agree with TRBD2. The CDR3 runs 14 residues. Trimming cost V 4 bases and J 6 bases; bases outside gene matches: 6. Germline loops: CDR1 SGHAT, CDR2 FQNNGV. CDR3 in amino acids: CASSSLGGVNEQFF. Here the CDR3 DNA reads TGTGCCAGCAGCTCCTTGGGGGGGGTCAATGAGCAGTTCTTC.

This clone appeared a single time. V gene TRBV3-1 (or the pseudogene TRBV3-2) combines with J gene TRBJ2-3; 8 bases line up with TRBD2. V lost 2 bases and J lost 4; bases outside the gene matches: 5. The CDR3 runs to 15 residues. Germline V CDR1 and CDR2: LGHDT, YNNKEL (reference sequence). DNA of the CDR3: TGTGCCAGCAGCCAACGAGCGGGAGATTCAGATACGCAGTATTTT. Amino acid sequence: CASSQRAGDSDTQYF.

The chain is built from TRBV2 and TRBJ2-5; 16 nucleotides agree with TRBD2. V was clipped by 5 bases and J by 5 bases; unmatched bases: 5. Germline-derived CDR1 and CDR2 are SNHLY and FYNNEI. The CDR3 runs 16 residues. The CDR3 DNA follows: TGTGCCAGCAGTAAGGGACTAGCGGGAGGGGTGGAGACCCAGTACTTC. Translated, it gives CASSKGLAGGVETQYF.

This chain links TRBV19 with TRBJ2-3; 8 positions agree with TRBD2. The junction had 9 bases not matched to a gene; V was cut back by 3 bases and J by 4 bases. The CDR3 is made up of 16 amino acids. Germline V gene sequence: CDR1 LNHDA, CDR2 SQIVND (reference sequence). DNA for the CDR3: TGTGCCAGTAGTATTTCAGCGGGAGATGCCGCAGATACGCAGTATTTT. Protein sequence: CASSISAGDAADTQYF.

The gene calls are TRBV2 and TRBJ2-2; D remains ambiguous. The CDR3 extends over 14 amino acids. The V end was cut by 10 bases, the J end by 4 bases, with 16 bases between. Germline assignment: CDR1 SNHLY and CDR2 FYNNEI. CDR3 amino acids: CAITAFSGTGELFF. CDR3 bases: TGTGCCATCACTGCATTTTCGGGCACCGGGGAGCTGTTTTTT.

The CDR3 here is CASSLGPRNEQFF. DNA of the CDR3: TGTGCCAGCAGCTTAGGCCCTCGGAATGAGCAGTTCTTC. The chain links TRBV11-3 to TRBJ2-1, with D unresolved. The CDR3 totals 13 residues. V gave up 1 base and J gave up 7 bases, with 8 bases separating them. The germline gives CDR1 SGHNT, CDR2 YENEEA.